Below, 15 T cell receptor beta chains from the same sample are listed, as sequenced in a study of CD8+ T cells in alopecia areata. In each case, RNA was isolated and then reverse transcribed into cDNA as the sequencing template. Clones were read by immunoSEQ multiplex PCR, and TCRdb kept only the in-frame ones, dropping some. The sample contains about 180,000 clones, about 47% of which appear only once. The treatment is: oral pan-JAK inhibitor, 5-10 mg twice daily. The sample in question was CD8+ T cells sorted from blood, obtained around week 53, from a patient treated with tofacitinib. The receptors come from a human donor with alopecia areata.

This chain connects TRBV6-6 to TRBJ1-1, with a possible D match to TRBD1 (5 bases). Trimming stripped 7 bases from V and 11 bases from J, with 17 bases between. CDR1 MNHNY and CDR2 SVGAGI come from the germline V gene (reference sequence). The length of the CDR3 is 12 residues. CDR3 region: CASTPWAGEAFF. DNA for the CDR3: TGTGCCAGCACCCCGTGGGCGGGGGAGGCTTTCTTT.

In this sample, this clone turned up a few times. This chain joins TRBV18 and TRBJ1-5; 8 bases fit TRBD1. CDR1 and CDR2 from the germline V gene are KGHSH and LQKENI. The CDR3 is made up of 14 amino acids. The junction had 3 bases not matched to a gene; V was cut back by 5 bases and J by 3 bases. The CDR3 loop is CASSADRANQPQHF. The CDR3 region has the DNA TGTGCCAGCTCAGCGGACAGGGCCAATCAGCCCCAGCATTTT.

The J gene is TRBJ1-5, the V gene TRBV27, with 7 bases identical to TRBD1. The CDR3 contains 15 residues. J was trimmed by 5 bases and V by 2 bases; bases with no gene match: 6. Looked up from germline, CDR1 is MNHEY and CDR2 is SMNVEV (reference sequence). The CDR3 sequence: CASSLIGGLHQPQHF. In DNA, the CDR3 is TGTGCCAGCAGTTTAATAGGGGGCTTACATCAGCCCCAGCATTTT.

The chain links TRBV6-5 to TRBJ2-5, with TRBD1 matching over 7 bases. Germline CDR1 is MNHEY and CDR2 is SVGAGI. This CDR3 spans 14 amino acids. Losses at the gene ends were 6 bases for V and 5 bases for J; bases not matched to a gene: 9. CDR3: CASRIGTAGETQYF. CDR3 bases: TGTGCCAGCAGAATAGGGACAGCCGGGGAGACCCAGTACTTC.

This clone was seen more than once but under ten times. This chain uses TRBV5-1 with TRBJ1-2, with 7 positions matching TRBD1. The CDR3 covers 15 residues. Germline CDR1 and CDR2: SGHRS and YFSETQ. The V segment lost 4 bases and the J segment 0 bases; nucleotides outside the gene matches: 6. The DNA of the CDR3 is TGCGCCAGCAGCGACCGACAGGGAGCTAACTATGGCTACACCTTC. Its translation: CASSDRQGANYGYTF. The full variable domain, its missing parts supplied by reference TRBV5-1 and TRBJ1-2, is KAGVTQTPRYLIKTRGQQVTLSCSPISGHRSVSWYQQTPGQGLQFLFEYFSETQRNKGNFPGRFSGRQFSNSRSEMNVSTLELGDSALYLCASSDRQGANYGYTFGSGTRLTVV.

The DNA for the CDR3 is TGCGCCAGCAGCCAAGCGGGACAGCCTAACTATGGCTACACCTTC. This translates into CASSQAGQPNYGYTF. J is TRBJ1-2 and V is TRBV4-1; 7 nucleotides line up with TRBD1. This CDR3 spans 15 amino acids. V lost 1 base and J lost 0; bases outside the gene matches: 2. Germline V gives CDR1 MGHRA, CDR2 YSYEKL.

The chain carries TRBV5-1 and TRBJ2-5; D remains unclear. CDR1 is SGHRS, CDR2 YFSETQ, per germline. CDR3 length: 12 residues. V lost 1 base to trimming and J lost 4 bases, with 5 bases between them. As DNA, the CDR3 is TGCGCCAGCAGCTTGTCCAGAGAGACCCAGTACTTC. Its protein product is CASSLSRETQYF.

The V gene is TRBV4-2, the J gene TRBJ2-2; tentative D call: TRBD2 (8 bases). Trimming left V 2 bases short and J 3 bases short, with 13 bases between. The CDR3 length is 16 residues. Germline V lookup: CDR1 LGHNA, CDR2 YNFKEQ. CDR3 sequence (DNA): TGTGCCAGCAGCCAACGGGAGGGGGCGGACACCGGGGAGCTGTTTTTT. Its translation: CASSQREGADTGELFF.

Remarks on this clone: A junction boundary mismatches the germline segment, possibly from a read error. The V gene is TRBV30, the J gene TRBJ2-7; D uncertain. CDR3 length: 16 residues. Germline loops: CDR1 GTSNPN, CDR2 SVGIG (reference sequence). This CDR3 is CVWSGPRGRPTYEQYF. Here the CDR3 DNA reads TGTGTCTGGAGTGGGCCCCGAGGACGGCCGACCTACGAGCAGTACTTC.

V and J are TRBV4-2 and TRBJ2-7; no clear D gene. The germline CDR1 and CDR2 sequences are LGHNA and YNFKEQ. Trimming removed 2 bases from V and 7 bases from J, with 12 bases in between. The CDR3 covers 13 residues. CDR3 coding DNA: TGTGCCAGCAGCCAACACAAAGGCCAGGAGCAGTACTTC. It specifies CASSQHKGQEQYF.

In DNA form, the CDR3 reads TGCGCCAGCAGCCCCGAAGGGGCGGGGGACTCCTACAATGAGCAGTTCTTC. Protein: CASSPEGAGDSYNEQFF. V and J are TRBV4-1 and TRBJ2-1; TRBD2 agrees at 7 bases. The CDR3 contains 17 residues. Per the germline V gene, CDR1 is MGHRA and CDR2 is YSYEKL. Germline trimming cut 4 bases from V and 0 bases from J; bases unmatched to any gene: 9.

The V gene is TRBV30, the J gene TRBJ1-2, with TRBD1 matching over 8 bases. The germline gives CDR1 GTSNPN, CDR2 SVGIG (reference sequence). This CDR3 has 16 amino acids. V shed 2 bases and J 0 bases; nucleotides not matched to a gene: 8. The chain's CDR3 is CAWSQAGQGTNYGYTF. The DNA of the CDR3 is TGTGCCTGGAGTCAAGCCGGACAGGGAACTAACTATGGCTACACCTTC. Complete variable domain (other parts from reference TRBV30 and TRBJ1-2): SQTIHQWPATLVQPVGSPLSLECTVEGTSNPNLYWYRQAAGRGLQLLFYSVGIGQISSEVPQNLSASRPQDRQFILSSKKLLLSDSGFYLCAWSQAGQGTNYGYTFGSGTRLTVV.

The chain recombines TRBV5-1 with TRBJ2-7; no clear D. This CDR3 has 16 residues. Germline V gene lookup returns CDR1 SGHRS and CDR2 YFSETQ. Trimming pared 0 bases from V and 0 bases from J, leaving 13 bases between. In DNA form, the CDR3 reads TGCGCCAGCAGCTTGGGTCCCAGAGTTACCTCCTACGAGCAGTACTTC. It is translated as CASSLGPRVTSYEQYF.

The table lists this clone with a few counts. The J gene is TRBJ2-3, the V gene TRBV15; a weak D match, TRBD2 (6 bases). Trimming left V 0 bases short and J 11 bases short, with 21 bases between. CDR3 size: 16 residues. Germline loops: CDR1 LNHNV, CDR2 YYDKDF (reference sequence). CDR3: CATSRDPRSLEEGQYF. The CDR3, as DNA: TGTGCCACCAGCAGAGATCCCAGGTCGTTAGAGGAGGGGCAGTATTTT.

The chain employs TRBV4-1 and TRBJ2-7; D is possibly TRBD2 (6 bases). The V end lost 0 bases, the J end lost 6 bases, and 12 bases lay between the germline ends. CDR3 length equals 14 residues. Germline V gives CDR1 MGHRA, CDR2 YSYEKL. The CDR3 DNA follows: TGCGCCAGCAGCCAAGACCTGACTAGTAGCGAGCAGTACTTC. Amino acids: CASSQDLTSSEQYF.